A selection of T cell receptor beta chains follows, all from one sample in a study of resident and recirculating memory T cells in vitiligo. Clones were sequenced by immunoSEQ multiplex PCR, and TCRdb holds only the in-frame ones, with some missing. The sample has about 42,000 clones; over 90% are singletons. Material: blood. The source is a male donor with vitiligo. CDR3s include the opening cysteine and the closing phenylalanine or tryptophan. Fields, in order: clone size, V gene, D gene, J gene, CDR3 protein, CDR3 DNA. The D gene is left open where the match is weak. Only some rows state a clone size, as once, few, many or a class for expanded clones.

clone_size: -; v_call: TRBV5-8; d_call: -; j_call: TRBJ2-3; cdr3_aa: CASPPRGTSFLHTQYF; cdr3_nt: TGTGCCAGCCCGCCGCGGGGAACTAGTTTTTTGCATACGCAGTATTTT
clone_size: -; v_call: TRBV4-2; d_call: -; j_call: TRBJ1-5; cdr3_aa: CASGRFDTDQPQHF; cdr3_nt: TGTGCCAGCGGCAGGTTCGACACCGATCAGCCCCAGCATTTT
clone_size: -; v_call: TRBV5-1; d_call: TRBD2; j_call: TRBJ2-1; cdr3_aa: CASSGNPLAASSYNEQFF; cdr3_nt: TGCGCCAGCAGCGGAAACCCCCTAGCGGCTAGCTCCTACAATGAGCAGTTCTTC
clone_size: -; v_call: TRBV5-4; d_call: -; j_call: TRBJ2-2; cdr3_aa: CASSSGPFTGNTGELFF; cdr3_nt: TGTGCCAGCAGCTCGGGTCCTTTTACAGGGAACACCGGGGAGCTGTTTTTT
clone_size: -; v_call: TRBV5-1; d_call: -; j_call: TRBJ2-2; cdr3_aa: CASSPRTANTGELFF; cdr3_nt: TGCGCCAGCAGCCCCCGGACAGCGAACACCGGGGAGCTGTTTTTT
clone_size: -; v_call: TRBV5-1; d_call: -; j_call: TRBJ2-5; cdr3_aa: CASSFKGPTETQYF; cdr3_nt: TGCGCCAGCAGCTTTAAGGGGCCCACGGAGACCCAGTACTTC
clone_size: -; v_call: TRBV19; d_call: -; j_call: TRBJ1-1; cdr3_aa: CASSDPFRTEAFF; cdr3_nt: TGTGCCAGTAGCGATCCCTTTCGGACTGAAGCTTTCTTT
clone_size: once; v_call: TRBV5-1; d_call: -; j_call: TRBJ2-7; cdr3_aa: CASSFRESEQYF; cdr3_nt: TGCGCCAGCAGCTTCAGGGAATCGGAGCAGTACTTC
clone_size: -; v_call: TRBV6-4; d_call: -; j_call: TRBJ2-2; cdr3_aa: CASSPGAATGELFF; cdr3_nt: TGTGCCAGCAGTCCCGGAGCGGCCACCGGGGAGCTGTTTTTT
clone_size: -; v_call: TRBV4-3; d_call: TRBD1; j_call: TRBJ2-2; cdr3_aa: CASSHVGTGANTGELFF; cdr3_nt: TGCGCCAGCAGCCACGTGGGGACAGGGGCGAACACCGGGGAGCTGTTTTTT
clone_size: -; v_call: TRBV4-1; d_call: -; j_call: TRBJ1-6; cdr3_aa: CASSQDGDSPLHF; cdr3_nt: TGCGCCAGCAGCCAGGACGGGGATTCACCCCTCCACTTT
clone_size: once; v_call: TRBV10-3; d_call: -; j_call: TRBJ2-1; cdr3_aa: CAIKPSSYNEQFF; cdr3_nt: TGTGCCATCAAACCGAGCTCCTACAATGAGCAGTTCTTC
clone_size: -; v_call: TRBV6-5; d_call: -; j_call: TRBJ1-1; cdr3_aa: CASSYRGRDTEAFF; cdr3_nt: TGTGCCAGCAGTTACCGCGGGCGCGACACTGAAGCTTTCTTT
clone_size: -; v_call: TRBV6-4; d_call: TRBD2; j_call: TRBJ2-3; cdr3_aa: CASSGSGGRDTQYF; cdr3_nt: TGTGCCAGCAGTGGAAGCGGGGGACGAGATACGCAGTATTTT
clone_size: -; v_call: TRBV30; d_call: -; j_call: TRBJ1-3; cdr3_aa: CAWGQSSGNTIYF; cdr3_nt: TGTGCCTGGGGACAATCCTCTGGAAACACCATATATTTT
clone_size: few; v_call: TRBV6-5; d_call: -; j_call: TRBJ1-6; cdr3_aa: CASRLLGGLDSPLHF; cdr3_nt: TGTGCCAGCAGATTACTAGGAGGGTTGGATTCACCCCTCCACTTT
clone_size: -; v_call: TRBV19; d_call: -; j_call: TRBJ2-2; cdr3_aa: CASKRVGTSNTGELFF; cdr3_nt: TGTGCCAGTAAAAGGGTGGGGACATCGAACACCGGGGAGCTGTTTTTT
clone_size: -; v_call: TRBV4-3; d_call: -; j_call: TRBJ1-6; cdr3_aa: CASSQDSRLNSPLHF; cdr3_nt: TGCGCCAGCAGCCAAGATTCCAGGCTGAATTCACCCCTCCACTTT
clone_size: -; v_call: TRBV7-3; d_call: TRBD1; j_call: TRBJ2-1; cdr3_aa: CASSPGTGAFNEQFF; cdr3_nt: TGTGCCAGCAGCCCCGGGACAGGGGCTTTCAATGAGCAGTTCTTC
clone_size: -; v_call: TRBV4-1; d_call: -; j_call: TRBJ2-2; cdr3_aa: CASSLRTENTGELFF; cdr3_nt: TGCGCCAGCAGCCTTCGCACAGAGAACACCGGGGAGCTGTTTTTT
clone_size: -; v_call: TRBV7-9; d_call: TRBD1; j_call: TRBJ2-3; cdr3_aa: CASINRVLGTGITDTQYF; cdr3_nt: TGTGCCAGCATAAATAGGGTTCTGGGGACAGGAATCACAGATACGCAGTATTTT
clone_size: -; v_call: TRBV7-9; d_call: -; j_call: TRBJ1-2; cdr3_aa: CASSFTEYGYTF; cdr3_nt: TGTGCCAGCAGCTTTACAGAGTATGGCTACACCTTC
clone_size: -; v_call: TRBV7-2; d_call: -; j_call: TRBJ1-1; cdr3_aa: CASRRDWPEAFF; cdr3_nt: TGTGCCAGCAGGCGGGACTGGCCTGAAGCTTTCTTT
clone_size: -; v_call: TRBV16; d_call: TRBD2; j_call: TRBJ2-1; cdr3_aa: CASSPPLLAGGNEQFF; cdr3_nt: TGTGCCAGCAGCCCTCCGTTGCTAGCGGGGGGAAATGAGCAGTTCTTC
clone_size: -; v_call: TRBV7-9; d_call: TRBD1; j_call: TRBJ1-2; cdr3_aa: CASSLVSGTGGSGYTF; cdr3_nt: TGTGCCAGCAGCTTAGTCTCCGGGACAGGGGGAAGTGGCTACACCTTC
clone_size: -; v_call: TRBV7-3; d_call: -; j_call: TRBJ2-2; cdr3_aa: CASSWGRSTGELFF; cdr3_nt: TGTGCCAGCAGCTGGGGCCGCTCGACCGGGGAGCTGTTTTTT
clone_size: -; v_call: TRBV5-1; d_call: TRBD1; j_call: TRBJ1-1; cdr3_aa: CASSSTGVTEAFF; cdr3_nt: TGCGCCAGCAGCTCGACAGGGGTAACTGAAGCTTTCTTT
clone_size: -; v_call: TRBV5-8; d_call: -; j_call: TRBJ2-3; cdr3_aa: CASSSNFVTDTQYF; cdr3_nt: TGTGCCAGCAGCTCTAATTTCGTCACAGATACGCAGTATTTT
clone_size: -; v_call: TRBV4-1; d_call: -; j_call: TRBJ1-6; cdr3_aa: CASSQDLATNSPLHF; cdr3_nt: TGCGCCAGCAGCCAAGACTTAGCGACGAATTCACCCCTCCACTTT